Listed here are 4 T cell receptor beta chains from one sample, sequenced in a study of blood T cell repertoires in COVID-19. Profiled with immunoSEQ multiplex PCR; TCRdb holds only in-frame clones, not every one. The table records about 400,000 clones, around nine tenths of them present only once. The sample taken for sequencing was PBMCs or T cells enriched from blood (not recorded which). The receptors come from a woman aged 45 to 65 who had recovered from COVID-19.

The chain is built from TRBV19 and TRBJ1-2, with 8 positions matching TRBD1. V was pared by 7 bases and J by 4 bases, with 14 bases of the junction left unmatched. The length of the CDR3 is 16 residues. Germline CDR1 is LNHDA and CDR2 is SQIVND (reference sequence). As DNA, the CDR3 is TGTGCCAGTATCGAAGGGTCGGACAGGGAGACCTATGGCTACACCTTC. It translates to CASIEGSDRETYGYTF.

This clone was counted only a few times. This chain joins TRBV5-1 and TRBJ1-2, with TRBD1 as a possible D gene (5 bases). Germline CDR1 is SGHRS and CDR2 is YFSETQ. CDR3 length equals 13 residues. Deletions cut 7 bases from V and 2 bases from J, with 12 bases between. CDR3 sequence (DNA): TGCGCCAGCCGACAAGGGGCGAACTATGGCTACACCTTC. This codes for CASRQGANYGYTF.

This clone was counted between two and nine times. The chain recombines TRBV4-2 with TRBJ2-2; TRBD2 aligns across 10 bases. The CDR3 consists of 15 residues. With 0 bases clipped from V and 5 bases from J, the junction kept 0 bases outside the gene matches. Germline CDR1 LGHNA, CDR2 YNFKEQ. In DNA, the CDR3 is TGTGCCAGCAGCCAAGAACTAGCGGGGACCGGGGAGCTGTTTTTT. It encodes CASSQELAGTGELFF.

The chain carries TRBV27 and TRBJ2-5; 8 bases are shared with TRBD2. The CDR3 totals 17 residues. The V segment lost 2 bases and the J segment 1 base; nucleotides outside the gene matches: 9. The germline V gene encodes CDR1 MNHEY and CDR2 SMNVEV (reference sequence). In DNA, the CDR3 is TGTGCCAGCAGTTTACGGGGGGGGAGGCGAGCCCAAGAGACCCAGTACTTC. Amino acid sequence: CASSLRGGRRAQETQYF.